This entry concerns a single TCR beta chain. These data originate in a study of shared clonotypes between healthy human individuals. Original processing methods: Filtering differed for immunoSEQ, which gave only junction sequences without quality scores. The protocol was immunoSEQ multiplex PCR, while the TCRdb copy is restricted to in-frame clones and leaves out a portion. Clonal size and the V and J genes are those of that table, whereas D and trimming came from the DNA. The table lists more than 500,000 clones, around 95% of them singletons. Germline V gene data show CDR1 as SQVTM and CDR2 as ANQGSEA. V gave up 7 bases and J gave up 2 bases; unmatched junction bases: 8. CDR3 length: 14 amino acids.

The rearrangement uses TRBV29-1 and TRBJ2-5; 9 bases fit TRBD2. The material sequenced was naive CD4+ T cells sorted from blood. Specified subset: CD45RA+ positively selected. This clonotype was obtained from a woman aged 25 to 39 in good health. The CDR3 sequence is CSGRLSGSQETQYF. DNA of the CDR3: TGCAGCGGACGGCTTAGCGGGAGTCAAGAGACCCAGTACTTC.